This T cell receptor beta chain comes out of a study of cytomegalovirus exposure and HLA in healthy donors. Study results and limitations: According to reports, the classifier identified cytomegalovirus status with high specificity and sensitivity. Cytomegalovirus association was assigned to about 180 TCR beta chains. For most TCR sequences rarity was the rule, although some public TCRs occurred in many donors.

A note on this clone: Its specificity is not known.

Germline V gene sequence: CDR1 LNHDA, CDR2 SQIVND (reference sequence). The CDR3 contains 14 residues. V shed 3 bases and J shed 7 bases, with 12 bases lying between them. Here immunoSEQ multiplex PCR was the method, and the copy in TCRdb shows in-frame clones only, minus some. The data contain about 84,000 clones, about nine tenths of them singletons. This rearrangement joins TRBV19 to TRBJ1-4; D is perhaps TRBD1 (5 bases). The TCR comes from a man aged 25-45 years in good health and CMV-seronegative. The sequencing sample was made of PBMCs. CDR3 DNA: TGTGCCAGTAGTATCCAGGGATTAGGTGAAAAACTGTTTTTT. Amino acids: CASSIQGLGEKLFF.